One and the same sample provided the 30 T cell receptor beta chains below, sequenced in a study of STAT5B mutations in CD4+ large granular lymphocyte leukemia. Some clones are missing from TCRdb's copy, which holds only in-frame ones; the method was immunoSEQ multiplex PCR. The data hold tens of thousands of clones, with 74% observed a single time. Sequencing was performed on CD4+ T cells from blood buffy coats. These receptors were obtained from a human donor in good health.

V gene TRBV2 combines with J gene TRBJ2-1; 13 bases are a match to TRBD2. The germline V gene encodes CDR1 SNHLY and CDR2 FYNNEI. The CDR3 is 14 residues long. The V segment lost 6 bases and the J segment 10 bases; nucleotides outside the gene matches: 6. The CDR3 DNA sequence: TGTGCCAGCAGGAGGACTAGCGGGGGCCGCGAGCAGTTCTTC. Translation: CASRRTSGGREQFF.

The chain has TRBV4-1 and TRBJ2-2; D might be TRBD1 (6 bases). Germline CDR1 is MGHRA and CDR2 is YSYEKL. This CDR3 is built from 16 residues. Trimming took off 1 base at V and 5 bases at J, with 14 bases between the two ends. In DNA form, the CDR3 reads TGCGCCAGCAGCCAAGTTGACAGGCCACTAACCGGGGAGCTGTTTTTT. It specifies CASSQVDRPLTGELFF.

The V and J genes are TRBV28 and TRBJ1-3; no clear D. From germline, CDR1 is MDHEN and CDR2 SYDVKM. The CDR3 consists of 16 residues. With 7 bases removed from V and 0 bases from J, the gap between germline ends came to 16 bases. In DNA form, the CDR3 reads TGTGCCAGCAATCCCCTGACGAGAAGCTCTGGAAACACCATATATTTT. It is translated as CASNPLTRSSGNTIYF.

This clone was counted only a few times. The rearrangement joins TRBV6-4 to TRBJ1-5; no firm D call. Germline V lookup: CDR1 MRHNA, CDR2 SNTAGT. V dropped 6 bases and J dropped 3 bases, with 3 bases sitting between them. The CDR3 extends over 11 amino acids. Here the CDR3 reads CASRTNQPQHF. The CDR3, as DNA: TGTGCCAGCAGGACCAATCAGCCCCAGCATTTT.

J is TRBJ2-3 and V is TRBV27; weak D call: TRBD2 (5 bases). Germline-derived CDR1 and CDR2 are MNHEY and SMNVEV (reference sequence). The CDR3 covers 16 residues. The germline V and J ends were trimmed by 6 bases and 0 bases, with 16 bases remaining between them. CDR3 coding DNA: TGTGCCAGCAGGGACCTTCGGGAAACTAGCACAGATACGCAGTATTTT. As protein: CASRDLRETSTDTQYF.

This clone was detected a few times. The chain recombines TRBV6-5 with TRBJ2-5; the D gene is possibly TRBD2 (5 bases). CDR1 and CDR2 from the germline V gene are MNHEY and SVGAGI. Trimming took 2 bases from V and 4 from J, leaving 14 bases between them. The CDR3 is 15 amino acids. CDR3 DNA sequence: TGTGCCAGCAGTTACAGTTTCGGGGTCAGAGAGACCCAGTACTTC. This encodes CASSYSFGVRETQYF.

This clone has only one observation. V gene TRBV7-3 combines with J gene TRBJ1-1, with 11 nucleotides matching TRBD1. CDR3 length equals 16 residues. The germline gives CDR1 SGHTA, CDR2 FQGTGA. Germline trimming cut 1 base from V and 5 bases from J; bases unmatched to any gene: 6. For the CDR3, the DNA is TGTGCCAGCAGCTTAAGGGGGACAGGGGGGAGGACTGAAGCTTTCTTT. Translated: CASSLRGTGGRTEAFF.

The chain employs TRBV2 and TRBJ2-1; D remains unclear. CDR3 length: 16 amino acids. Trimming left V 4 bases short and J 2 bases short, with 15 bases between. Germline assignment: CDR1 SNHLY and CDR2 FYNNEI. The CDR3 protein is CASSVEQVQAYNEQFF. Here the CDR3 DNA reads TGTGCCAGCAGTGTCGAGCAGGTCCAAGCCTACAATGAGCAGTTCTTC.

The chain joins TRBV27 to TRBJ2-4, with a weak D call TRBD1 (6 bases). In germline, CDR1 is MNHEY, CDR2 SMNVEV (reference sequence). The V end was cut by 5 bases, the J end by 7 bases, with 12 bases between. CDR3 size: 13 residues. This CDR3 reads CASSPGQTNIQYF. Here the CDR3 DNA reads TGTGCCAGCAGTCCCGGACAGACGAACATTCAGTACTTC.

This clone came up once. This chain uses TRBV7-2 with TRBJ2-3; TRBD2 agrees at 9 bases. CDR1 is SGHTA and CDR2 is FQGNSA in the germline V gene. After removal of 8 bases from V and 3 bases from J, the junction contained 12 bases not matched to a gene. This CDR3 has 16 residues. The CDR3 loop reads CASAGRAGGGTDTQYF. CDR3 DNA: TGTGCCAGCGCGGGAAGGGCGGGAGGGGGGACAGATACGCAGTATTTT. The entire variable domain, with the rest obtained from reference TRBV7-2 and TRBJ2-3, is as follows: GAGVSQSPSNKVTEKGKDVELRCDPISGHTALYWYRQSLGQGLEFLIYFQGNSAPDKSGLPSDRFSAERTGGSVSTLTIQRTQQEDSAVYLCASAGRAGGGTDTQYFGPGTRLTVL.

The chain joins TRBV28 to TRBJ2-3; tentatively, D is TRBD1 or TRBD2 (5 bases each). V was shortened by 5 bases and J by 2 bases, with 11 bases between the two germline ends. Germline assignment: CDR1 MDHEN and CDR2 SYDVKM. The CDR3 spans 14 residues. For the CDR3, the DNA is TGTGCCAGCAGTGACGGGGCACCCACAGATACGCAGTATTTT. It codes for CASSDGAPTDTQYF.

The rearrangement joins TRBV6-6 to TRBJ2-3; TRBD2 matches at 7 bases. Per germline, CDR1 MNHNY and CDR2 SVGAGI (reference sequence). Losses at the gene ends were 5 bases for V and 8 bases for J; bases not matched to a gene: 10. The CDR3 covers 14 residues. The CDR3 sequence is CASSPELTSVTQYF. CDR3 nucleotide sequence: TGTGCCAGCAGTCCTGAACTTACTAGCGTTACGCAGTATTTT.

Written as DNA, the CDR3 is TGCAGCGTTGAACTAGCAGATACGCAGTATTTT. It specifies CSVELADTQYF. The chain uses TRBV29-1 and TRBJ2-3; no firm D call. Trimming removed 2 bases from V and 4 bases from J, with 4 bases in between. CDR1 and CDR2 from the germline V gene are SQVTM and ANQGSEA. The CDR3 spans 11 residues.

The gene calls are TRBV5-4 and TRBJ2-3; the match to TRBD2 covers 13 bases. The CDR3 is 17 amino acids. V lost 1 base, J lost 2 bases, and 4 bases stayed unmatched. Germline CDR1 SGHNT, CDR2 YYREEE (reference sequence). Here the CDR3 reads CASSLKLAGGITDTQYF. The CDR3 nucleotides read TGTGCCAGCAGCTTGAAACTAGCGGGGGGGATCACAGATACGCAGTATTTT.

The V gene is TRBV29-1, the J gene TRBJ2-1; 8 bases line up with TRBD2. The V gene end was trimmed by 3 bases and the J gene end by 6 bases; junction bases not matched to a gene: 4. This CDR3 has 13 amino acids. Germline CDR1 is SQVTM and CDR2 is ANQGSEA. The CDR3 DNA follows: TGCAGCGTTGATCGCGCGGGGGGCAATGAGCAGTTCTTC. Amino acids: CSVDRAGGNEQFF.

The chain carries TRBV7-6 and TRBJ2-1, with TRBD1 matching over 8 bases. CDR3 length: 15 residues. CDR1 is SGHVS, CDR2 FNYEAQ, per germline. The junction had 5 bases not matched to a gene; V was cut back by 5 bases and J by 2 bases. For the CDR3, the DNA is TGTGCCAGCAGCCTTGACAGGGGACCCTACAATGAGCAGTTCTTC. Translation gives CASSLDRGPYNEQFF.

This chain uses TRBV12-5 with TRBJ2-6; a weak D match, TRBD1 (5 bases). This CDR3 has 21 residues. Per germline, CDR1 LGHNT and CDR2 FRNRAP. V was clipped by 6 bases and J by 0 bases, with 27 bases between them. CDR3 sequence: CASGYLKGHPFIFSGANVLTF. DNA of the CDR3: TGTGCTAGTGGCTACCTGAAAGGACACCCCTTTATATTCTCTGGGGCCAACGTCCTGACTTTC.

The chain combines TRBV6-5 with TRBJ1-1; no clear D. Trimming took off 6 bases at V and 2 bases at J, with 4 bases between the two ends. CDR3 length: 11 residues. Germline values: CDR1 MNHEY, CDR2 SVGAGI. CDR3 amino acids: CASRRNTEAFF. CDR3 nucleotides: TGTGCCAGCAGGAGAAACACTGAAGCTTTCTTT.

This chain joins TRBV9 and TRBJ2-3, with no clear D. V was trimmed by 6 bases and J by 2 bases, leaving 13 bases between them. Per the germline V gene, CDR1 is SGDLS and CDR2 is YYNGEE. The CDR3 has 14 residues. CDR3 loop: CASTPRRNTDTQYF. The CDR3 DNA follows: TGTGCCAGCACCCCGCGGCGGAACACAGATACGCAGTATTTT.

This chain connects TRBV5-1 to TRBJ1-3; D unresolved. Germline assignment: CDR1 SGHRS and CDR2 YFSETQ. The CDR3 length is 13 residues. Trimming stripped 4 bases from V and 4 bases from J, with 9 bases between. The CDR3 DNA follows: TGCGCCAGCAGCGGGGTACAGGGAAACACCATATATTTT. Protein: CASSGVQGNTIYF.

This clone was counted only a few times. The chain carries TRBV7-9 and TRBJ1-5; 7 bases line up with TRBD1. Germline V gene data show CDR1 as SEHNR and CDR2 as FQNEAQ (reference sequence). J lost 4 bases, V lost 5 bases, and 5 bases had no gene match. The CDR3 extends over 14 amino acids. The CDR3 region is CASSPGQPNQPQHF. CDR3 bases: TGTGCCAGCAGCCCGGGACAGCCTAATCAGCCCCAGCATTTT.

The genes are TRBV7-9 and TRBJ2-2; 11 positions match TRBD2. Germline-derived CDR1 and CDR2 are SEHNR and FQNEAQ (reference sequence). The V and J ends lost 3 bases and 6 bases, in that order; junction bases with no gene match: 6. The CDR3 covers 16 residues. The CDR3 DNA reads TGTGCCAGCAGCTTCCCGGGACTAGCGGTCGCCGGGGAGCTGTTTTTT. It yields the protein CASSFPGLAVAGELFF. The full variable domain, rest sourced from reference TRBV7-9 and TRBJ2-2, is DTGVSQNPRHKITKRGQNVTFRCDPISEHNRLYWYRQTLGQGPEFLTYFQNEAQLEKSRLLSDRFSAERPKGSFSTLEIQRTEQGDSAMYLCASSFPGLAVAGELFFGEGSRLTVL.

The J gene is TRBJ2-1, the V gene TRBV6-5; possibly TRBD2 for D (6 bases). Trimming pared 6 bases from V and 2 bases from J, leaving 11 bases between. Germline V CDR1 and CDR2: MNHEY, SVGAGI. The CDR3 loop spans 14 amino acids. The CDR3 here is CASRPWEAYNEQFF. In DNA form, the CDR3 reads TGTGCCAGCAGACCTTGGGAGGCCTACAATGAGCAGTTCTTC.

The V call is TRBV9, the J call TRBJ1-1, with TRBD1 matching over 9 bases. Germline CDR1 SGDLS, CDR2 YYNGEE. The CDR3 extends over 15 amino acids. V shed 4 bases and J 2 bases; nucleotides not matched to a gene: 6. The CDR3 reads CASSPRDRENTEAFF. For the CDR3, the DNA is TGTGCCAGCAGCCCCCGGGACAGGGAAAACACTGAAGCTTTCTTT.

This clone was counted between two and nine times. The chain combines TRBV11-2 with TRBJ2-2; unclear D gene. The CDR3 sequence is 14 residues long. Trimming cost V 5 bases and J 3 bases, with 10 bases left between them. Germline loops: CDR1 SGHAT, CDR2 FQNNGV. CDR3 nucleotide sequence: TGTGCCAGCAGCCTCCCACAGCACACCGGGGAGCTGTTTTTT. Encoded protein: CASSLPQHTGELFF.

In the case of this clone: One end of the junction is discordant with germline, which a read error may explain. At the DNA level, this CDR3 is encoded by other sequences in the same sample as well. The CDR3 is CASSLPQPNYGYTF. DNA of the CDR3: TGTGCCAGCTCACTCCCACAGCCTAACTATGGCTACACCTTT. V usage is TRBV18 and J usage is TRBJ1-2; D unresolved. This CDR3 is 14 amino acids long. The germline gives CDR1 KGHSH, CDR2 LQKENI.

The table lists this clone with a few counts. This chain uses TRBV11-2 with TRBJ1-2; D uncertain. Germline CDR1 and CDR2: SGHAT and FQNNGV. V lost 1 base and J 2 bases, leaving 5 bases between the germline ends. The CDR3 is 13 residues long. CDR3 bases: TGTGCCAGCAGCTTAGGGATCAACTATGGCTACACCTTC. Its protein product is CASSLGINYGYTF.

The chain carries TRBV7-9 and TRBJ1-1; a weak D match, TRBD1 (5 bases). Per the germline V gene, CDR1 is SEHNR and CDR2 is FQNEAQ (reference sequence). V was shortened by 1 base and J by 7 bases, with 19 bases between the two germline ends. The CDR3 runs to 16 residues. The CDR3 sequence: CASSLGGAGGVDEAFF. The CDR3 bases are TGTGCCAGCAGCTTAGGTGGAGCTGGGGGAGTGGATGAAGCTTTCTTT.

This clone turned up a few times. The rearrangement uses TRBV4-3 and TRBJ2-7, with D possibly being TRBD2 (6 bases). This CDR3 region has 14 residues. The V and J ends lost 3 bases and 3 bases respectively, with 12 bases between them. Germline V gene sequence: CDR1 LGHNA, CDR2 YSLEER. As DNA, the CDR3 is TGCGCCAGCAGCCAGAGGGACTCAGACTACGAGCAGTACTTC. This gives the protein CASSQRDSDYEQYF.

This rearrangement joins TRBV7-2 to TRBJ2-3, with a weak D call TRBD2 (6 bases). Germline lookup yields CDR1 SGHTA and CDR2 FQGNSA. The CDR3 consists of 14 residues. V was shortened by 5 bases and J by 8 bases, with 17 bases between the two germline ends. CDR3 protein: CASSPPGGRVTQYF. The CDR3, as DNA: TGTGCCAGCAGCCCTCCTGGAGGGAGAGTTACGCAGTATTTT.